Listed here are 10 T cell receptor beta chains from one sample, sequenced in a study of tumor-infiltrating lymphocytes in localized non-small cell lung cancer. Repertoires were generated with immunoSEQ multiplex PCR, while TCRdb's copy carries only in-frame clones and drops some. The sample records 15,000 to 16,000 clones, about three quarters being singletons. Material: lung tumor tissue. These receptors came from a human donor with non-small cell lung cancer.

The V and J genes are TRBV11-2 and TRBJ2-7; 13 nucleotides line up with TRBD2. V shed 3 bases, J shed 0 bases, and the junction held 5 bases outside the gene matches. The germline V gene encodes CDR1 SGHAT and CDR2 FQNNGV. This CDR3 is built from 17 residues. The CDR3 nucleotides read TGTGCCAGCAGCTTCCCGGGACTAGCGGGGAGCTCCTACGAGCAGTACTTC. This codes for CASSFPGLAGSSYEQYF.

The CDR3 nucleotides read TGCAGCATACTGGGACAGGGGGTCACCGGGGAGCTGTTTTTT. Protein sequence: CSILGQGVTGELFF. The chain recombines TRBV29-1 with TRBJ2-2, with 11 positions matching TRBD1. Germline CDR1 reads SQVTM; CDR2 reads ANQGSEA. The CDR3 extends over 14 amino acids. Trimming cost V 8 bases and J 4 bases; bases outside gene matches: 6.

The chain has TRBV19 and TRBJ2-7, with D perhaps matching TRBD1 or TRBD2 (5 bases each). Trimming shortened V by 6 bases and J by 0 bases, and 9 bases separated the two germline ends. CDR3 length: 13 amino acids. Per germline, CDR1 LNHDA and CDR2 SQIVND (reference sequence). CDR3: CASSPGSSYEQYF. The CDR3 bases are TGTGCCAGTAGCCCAGGGAGCTCCTACGAGCAGTACTTC.

CDR3 in DNA: TGTGCCAGCACGGCAGGGGCCGATCAGCCCCAGCATTTT. As protein: CASTAGADQPQHF. V gene TRBV6-6 combines with J gene TRBJ1-5, with D maybe TRBD1 (6 bases). The germline V gene has CDR1 MNHNY and CDR2 SVGAGI (reference sequence). This CDR3 is 13 amino acids long. The V gene lost 7 bases and the J gene lost 5 bases, with 12 bases spanning the gap.

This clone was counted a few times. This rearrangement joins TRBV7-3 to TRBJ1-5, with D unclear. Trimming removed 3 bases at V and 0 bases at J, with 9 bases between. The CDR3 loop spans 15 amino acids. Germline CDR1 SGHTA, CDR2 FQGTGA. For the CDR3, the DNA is TGTGCCAGCAGCTTGGTGGGGAATAGCAATCAGCCCCAGCATTTT. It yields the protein CASSLVGNSNQPQHF.

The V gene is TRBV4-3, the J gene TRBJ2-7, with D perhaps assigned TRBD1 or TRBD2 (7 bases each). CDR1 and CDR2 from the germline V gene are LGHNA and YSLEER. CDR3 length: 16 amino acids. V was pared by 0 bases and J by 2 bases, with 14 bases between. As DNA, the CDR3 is TGCGCCAGCAGCCAAGATAGCAGGGGGGGGACCTACGAGCAGTACTTC. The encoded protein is CASSQDSRGGTYEQYF.

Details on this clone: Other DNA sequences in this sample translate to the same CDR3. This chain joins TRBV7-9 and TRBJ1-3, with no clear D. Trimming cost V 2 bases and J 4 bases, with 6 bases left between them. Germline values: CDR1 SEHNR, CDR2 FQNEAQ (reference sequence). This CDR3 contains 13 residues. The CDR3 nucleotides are TGTGCCAGCAGCTTAAACGTCGGAAACACCATATATTTT. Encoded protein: CASSLNVGNTIYF.

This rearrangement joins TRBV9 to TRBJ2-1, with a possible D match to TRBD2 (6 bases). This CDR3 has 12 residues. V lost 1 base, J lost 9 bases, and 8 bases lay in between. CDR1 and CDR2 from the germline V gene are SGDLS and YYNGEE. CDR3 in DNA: TGTGCCAGCAGCGTATGGGAGGCTGAGCAGTTCTTC. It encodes CASSVWEAEQFF.

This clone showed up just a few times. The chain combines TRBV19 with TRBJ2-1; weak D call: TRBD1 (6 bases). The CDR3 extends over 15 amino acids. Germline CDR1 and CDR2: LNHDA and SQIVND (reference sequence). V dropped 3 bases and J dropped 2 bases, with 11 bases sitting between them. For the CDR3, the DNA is TGTGCCAGTAGTATGGGTGGGGGCGCCTACAATGAGCAGTTCTTC. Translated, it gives CASSMGGGAYNEQFF.

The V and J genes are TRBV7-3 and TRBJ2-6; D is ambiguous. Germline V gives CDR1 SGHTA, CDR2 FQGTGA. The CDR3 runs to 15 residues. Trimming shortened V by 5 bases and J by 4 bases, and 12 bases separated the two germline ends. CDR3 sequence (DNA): TGTGCCAGCAGCCCAGAGGTCGGCGGGGCCAACGTCCTGACTTTC. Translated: CASSPEVGGANVLTF.